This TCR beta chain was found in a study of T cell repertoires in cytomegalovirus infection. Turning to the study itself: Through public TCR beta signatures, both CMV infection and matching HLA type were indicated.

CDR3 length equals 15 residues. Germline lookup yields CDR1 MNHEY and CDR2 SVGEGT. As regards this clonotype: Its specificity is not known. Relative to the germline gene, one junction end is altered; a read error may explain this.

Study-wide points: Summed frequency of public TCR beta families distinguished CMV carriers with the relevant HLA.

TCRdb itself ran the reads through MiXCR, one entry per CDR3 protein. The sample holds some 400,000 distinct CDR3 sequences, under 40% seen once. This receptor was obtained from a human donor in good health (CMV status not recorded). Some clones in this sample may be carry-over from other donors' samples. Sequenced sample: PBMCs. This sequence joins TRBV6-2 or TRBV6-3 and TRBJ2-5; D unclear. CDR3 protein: CSSSHGQQEVETQYF. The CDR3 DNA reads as TGTTCCAGCAGCCACGGCCAGCAAGAGGTGGAGACCCAGTACTTC.